This T cell receptor beta chain was identified in a study of technical replicates of blood from a handful of donors (dated by TCRdb to 2016 to 2017). The receptor library was made with the immunoSEQ multiplex PCR assay. TCRdb re-hosts the immuneACCESS table, in-frame sequences only. Its copies lack some clones; in the studies checked, an unresolved V gene accounts for under half of them, and the cause for the rest is not known. This sample is represented by just over 95,000 clones; under 97% of them were singletons. Approximately 0.2% of the sample belongs to the ten largest clones. Note on this clone: The target of this receptor is not known. It has no much larger one-base neighbor in the sample; base qualities were not kept.

The CDR3 spans 13 residues, from the cysteine through the phenylalanine. Just CDR3 DNA is preserved here, 39 bases in frame from base 1. At the junction V is shortened by 0 bases and J by 8 bases; bases outside the gene matches: 2. CDR1 is given as SGHRS and CDR2 as YFSETQ, both from the germline V gene. The rearrangement combines TRBV5-1 with TRBJ2-1; 7 bases in the junction line up with TRBD2. The receptor comes from a human donor in good health. Sequenced input: T cells isolated from PBMCs. The DNA reads as follows: TGCGCCAGCAGCTTGGATCTAGCGGATGAGCAGTTCTTC. This sequence encodes CASSLDLADEQFF.